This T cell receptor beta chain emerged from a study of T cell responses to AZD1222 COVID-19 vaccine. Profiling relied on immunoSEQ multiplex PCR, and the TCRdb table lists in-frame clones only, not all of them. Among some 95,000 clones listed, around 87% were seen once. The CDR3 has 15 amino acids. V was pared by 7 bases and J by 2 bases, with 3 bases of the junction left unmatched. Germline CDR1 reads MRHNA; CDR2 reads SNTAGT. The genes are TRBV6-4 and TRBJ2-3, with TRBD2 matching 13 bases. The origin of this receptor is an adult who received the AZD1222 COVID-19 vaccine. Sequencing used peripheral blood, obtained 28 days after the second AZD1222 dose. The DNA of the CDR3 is TGTGCCAGCAAGGGACTAGCGGGATCCACAGATACGCAGTATTTT. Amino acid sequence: CASKGLAGSTDTQYF.